The 6 T cell receptor beta chains below come from one sample, sequenced in a study of early stage breast cancer tumors. TCRdb's table, derived via immunoSEQ multiplex PCR, lists solely in-frame clones and lacks some. The sample holds 5,500 to 7,000 clones, roughly 73% seen once. The sample taken for sequencing was normal breast tissue next to the tumor. These TCRs come from a person aged 35-50 years with breast cancer.

The V gene is TRBV5-4, the J gene TRBJ2-3; 14 bases align to TRBD2. V lost 4 bases and J lost 6; bases outside the gene matches: 10. Germline loops: CDR1 SGHNT, CDR2 YYREEE (reference sequence). The CDR3 has 17 residues. CDR3 protein: CASSRTSGRIGADTQYF. CDR3 sequence (DNA): TGTGCCAGCAGCCGGACTAGCGGGAGGATCGGGGCGGATACGCAGTATTTT.

This clone was observed a handful of times. The chain uses TRBV2 and TRBJ2-5; 11 bases map to TRBD2. The germline V gene encodes CDR1 SNHLY and CDR2 FYNNEI. V gave up 7 bases and J gave up 5 bases; unmatched junction bases: 9. The CDR3 extends over 15 amino acids. CDR3 loop: CASKKTSGSGETQYF. As DNA, the CDR3 is TGTGCCAGCAAAAAAACTAGCGGGAGCGGGGAGACCCAGTACTTC.

The chain couples TRBV5-1 to TRBJ2-3; D gene unclear. The CDR3 has 15 amino acids. Germline-derived CDR1 and CDR2 are SGHRS and YFSETQ. Trimming removed 0 bases from V and 3 bases from J, with 11 bases in between. The CDR3 DNA reads as TGCGCCAGCAGCTTGGCTACTAAACCGACAGATACGCAGTATTTT. It specifies CASSLATKPTDTQYF.

By proportion, this clone is medium-sized. This chain links TRBV27 with TRBJ2-1; D gene ambiguous. Trimming cost V 7 bases and J 8 bases, with 15 bases left between them. The CDR3 covers 13 residues. Per germline, CDR1 MNHEY and CDR2 SMNVEV (reference sequence). CDR3 DNA sequence: TGTGCCAGCAAACTTCCAAACTCGCATGAGCAGTTCTTC. It specifies CASKLPNSHEQFF.

The chain carries TRBV7-8 and TRBJ2-2, with TRBD2 matching 14 bases. CDR3 length: 19 amino acids. V shed 5 bases, J shed 0 bases, and the junction held 8 bases outside the gene matches. Germline lookup yields CDR1 SGHVS and CDR2 FQNEAQ. CDR3 protein: CASSRGLAGEQSNTGELFF. The CDR3 DNA reads TGTGCCAGCAGCCGGGGACTAGCGGGAGAGCAATCGAACACCGGGGAGCTGTTTTTT.

This clone has more than one count but fewer than ten. The chain is built from TRBV6-1 and TRBJ1-1; no definite D call. This CDR3 has 13 amino acids. Germline loops: CDR1 MNHNS, CDR2 SASEGT. V shed 2 bases and J shed 0 bases, with 4 bases lying between them. For the CDR3, the DNA is TGTGCCAGCAGTGAATCCATGAACACTGAAGCTTTCTTT. Protein: CASSESMNTEAFF.